This TCR beta chain came from a study of T cells of healthy individuals. TCRdb reprocessed the 5' RACE reads via MiXCR and lists one record per CDR3 protein. Of tens of thousands of distinct CDR3 sequences in the sample, approximately 15% were seen once. V gave up 0 bases and J gave up 3 bases, with 9 bases separating them. The germline CDR1 and CDR2 sequences are DFQATT and SNEGSKA (reference sequence). The length of the CDR3 is 13 residues. The clonotype comes from a human donor in good health. The chain employs TRBV20-1 and TRBJ2-7; D unclear. The CDR3 reads CSARDGVGYEQYF. In nucleotides, the CDR3 is TGCAGTGCTAGAGATGGAGTAGGCTACGAGCAGTACTTC.